The 10 T cell receptor beta chains in this list originate from one sample, sequenced in a study of response to subunit inactivated influenza vaccine. TCRdb called the RT-PCR reads again in MiXCR, with one record for every CDR3 protein. Found here are about 650,000 distinct CDR3 sequences, approximately 15% of them singletons; the top ten hold less than 9%. The input for sequencing was PBMCs from blood, taken approximately 15 days before vaccination. The receptors here all came from a man aged 45 to 65 who received an inactivated influenza vaccine.

The rearrangement links TRBV11-2 to TRBJ2-5, with a tentative D call TRBD1 (5 bases). Per the germline V gene, CDR1 is SGHAT and CDR2 is FQNNGV. The CDR3 totals 14 residues. The V end was cut by 2 bases, the J end by 7 bases, with 14 bases between. CDR3 bases: TGTGCCAGCAGCTTACGTACAAGGGGCGGGACCCAGTACTTC. This encodes CASSLRTRGGTQYF.

V and J are TRBV28 and TRBJ2-5, with 9 bases lining up with TRBD2. Germline CDR1 and CDR2: MDHEN and SYDVKM. This CDR3 is 15 amino acids long. The trim removed 6 bases at V and 1 base at J, leaving 6 bases unmatched. This CDR3 is CASSPGTSIQETQYF. CDR3 nucleotides: TGTGCCAGCAGCCCTGGGACTAGCATCCAAGAGACCCAGTACTTC.

The chain recombines TRBV11-3 with TRBJ2-5, with 8 bases fitting TRBD2. Germline CDR1 and CDR2: SGHNT and YENEEA. J lost 1 base, V lost 5 bases, and 6 bases had no gene match. The CDR3 totals 15 residues. The CDR3 region has the DNA TGTGCCAGCAGCCACCGGGGGGGGACCCAAGAGACCCAGTACTTC. Protein product: CASSHRGGTQETQYF.

The genes are TRBV24-1 and TRBJ2-7; D uncertain. Germline V gene data show CDR1 as KGHDR and CDR2 as SFDVKD. With 9 bases removed from V and 4 bases from J, the gap between germline ends came to 12 bases. The CDR3 is 12 amino acids. CDR3 nucleotide sequence: TGTGCCACCGCGGACGGTGCTTACGAGCAGTACTTC. It encodes CATADGAYEQYF.

This clonotype occurred a few times. This chain connects TRBV6-5 to TRBJ1-1, with a weak D call TRBD1 (5 bases). The V gene's germline CDR1 is MNHEY and CDR2 SVGAGI. V was pared by 0 bases and J by 1 base, with 12 bases between. The CDR3 sequence is 16 residues long. CDR3 nucleotides: TGTGCCAGCAGTTACTCGTTCTTCACAGGGAACACTGAAGCTTTCTTT. It encodes CASSYSFFTGNTEAFF.

This clonotype was detected a few times. This chain joins TRBV7-2 and TRBJ2-3; D is perhaps TRBD1 or TRBD2 (5 bases each). The germline V gene encodes CDR1 SGHTA and CDR2 FQGNSA. The V gene lost 3 bases and the J gene lost 3 bases, with 19 bases spanning the gap. The CDR3 is made up of 17 amino acids. The CDR3 DNA is TGTGCCAGCAGCTTTTGGGACGGGACCTTGCCAACAGATACGCAGTATTTT. The encoded protein is CASSFWDGTLPTDTQYF.

This clonotype was recorded a few times. V and J are TRBV5-1 and TRBJ2-3; 9 positions agree with TRBD2. The germline gives CDR1 SGHRS, CDR2 YFSETQ. Trimming at V came to 4 bases and at J to 2 bases, leaving 8 bases not matched to a gene. The CDR3 is made up of 16 amino acids. The CDR3 loop reads CASSPGGGAYTDTQYF. The CDR3 nucleotides read TGCGCCAGCAGCCCAGGCGGGGGGGCATACACAGATACGCAGTATTTT. Full variable domain (missing parts from reference TRBV5-1 and TRBJ2-3): KAGVTQTPRYLIKTRGQQVTLSCSPISGHRSVSWYQQTPGQGLQFLFEYFSETQRNKGNFPGRFSGRQFSNSRSEMNVSTLELGDSALYLCASSPGGGAYTDTQYFGPGTRLTVL.

The rearrangement joins TRBV7-2 to TRBJ1-2; D might be TRBD1 (6 bases). V lost 0 bases and J lost 2, with 10 bases in between. CDR1 is SGHTA and CDR2 is FQGNSA in the germline V gene. This CDR3 has 15 amino acids. CDR3 in amino acids: CASSLAGGPNYGYTF. The CDR3 DNA is TGTGCCAGCAGCTTAGCAGGGGGGCCAAACTATGGCTACACCTTC.

This clonotype was seen more than once but under ten times. This chain joins TRBV9 and TRBJ2-3; 7 positions match TRBD1. With 4 bases clipped from V and 0 bases from J, the junction kept 5 bases outside the gene matches. The CDR3 contains 15 residues. Germline V gene sequence: CDR1 SGDLS, CDR2 YYNGEE. The CDR3 region has the DNA TGTGCCAGCAGCAAGCGACAGGGAAGCACAGATACGCAGTATTTT. Encoded protein: CASSKRQGSTDTQYF.

This clonotype was counted ten times or more. The gene calls are TRBV6-2 or TRBV6-3 and TRBJ2-7; D gene uncertain. The germline gives CDR1 MNHEY, CDR2 SVGEGT. With 5 bases removed from V and 4 bases from J, the gap between germline ends came to 6 bases. The length of the CDR3 is 11 residues. For the CDR3, the DNA is TGTGCCAGCAGTACCCTTTACGAGCAGTACTTC. This sequence encodes CASSTLYEQYF.